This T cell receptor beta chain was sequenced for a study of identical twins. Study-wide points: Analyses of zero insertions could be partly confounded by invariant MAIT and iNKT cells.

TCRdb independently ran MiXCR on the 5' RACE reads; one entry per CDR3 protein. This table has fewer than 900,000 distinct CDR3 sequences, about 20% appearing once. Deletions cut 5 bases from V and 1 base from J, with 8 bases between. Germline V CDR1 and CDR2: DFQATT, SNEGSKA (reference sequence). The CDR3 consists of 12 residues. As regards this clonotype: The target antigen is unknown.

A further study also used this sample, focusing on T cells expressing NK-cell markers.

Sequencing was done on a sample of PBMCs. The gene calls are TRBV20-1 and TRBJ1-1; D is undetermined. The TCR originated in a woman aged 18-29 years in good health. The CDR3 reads CSAGSQNTEAFF. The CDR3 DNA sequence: TGCAGTGCTGGGAGCCAGAACACTGAAGCTTTCTTT.